The rows below give T cell receptor beta chains drawn from one sample of a study of blood T cell repertoires in COVID-19. Profiled with immunoSEQ multiplex PCR; TCRdb holds only in-frame clones, not every one. This table holds roughly 250,000 clones, about 83% found once. Source material: PBMCs or T cells enriched from blood (not recorded which). All receptors derive from a woman in her forties who had been exposed to COVID-19. Both conserved end residues are part of each CDR3. The D gene is left open where the match is weak. The size field is filled for only some rows; it gives once, few, many or a size class.

>many|TRBD2|TRBJ2-1|TRBV3-1/TRBV3-2
TGTGCCAGCAGCCCCGAGAACGGACTAGCCTACAATGAGCAGTTCTTC
CASSPENGLAYNEQFF
>once|TRBD2|TRBJ2-1|TRBV19
TGTGCCAGTACGTTACTAGCGGGGGGACGTAATGAGCAGTTCTTC
CASTLLAGGRNEQFF
>few|TRBD1|TRBJ1-6|TRBV6-5
TGTGCCAGCACGGACGGACAGGGCTTTGGATCACCCCTCCACTTT
CASTDGQGFGSPLHF
>once|TRBD2|TRBJ2-1|TRBV9
TGTGCCAGCAGCCTAAGCGGGAGGCAGTTCTTC
CASSLSGRQFF
>.|TRBD1|TRBJ1-4|TRBV5-1
TGCGCCAGCAGCGCGGGACAGGTGACAACTAATGAAAAACTGTTTTTT
CASSAGQVTTNEKLFF
>.|TRBD1|TRBJ1-2|TRBV5-4
TGTGCCAGCAGCGGGGGCGTGGGACAGTCATTGGCTAACTATGGCTACACCTTC
CASSGGVGQSLANYGYTF
>.|TRBD2|TRBJ2-7|TRBV4-1
TGCGCCAGCAGCCACGGGGGGGCGGGTGAGCAGTACTTC
CASSHGGAGEQYF
>once|.|TRBJ1-5|TRBV5-5
TGTGCCAGCAGCTTAGATTTTTTCAGGGGTACGAGCAATCAGCCCCAGCATTTT
CASSLDFFRGTSNQPQHF
>.|TRBD1|TRBJ1-4|TRBV5-6
TGTGCCAGCAGCAACCGGGACAGCGTAAATGAAAAACTGTTTTTT
CASSNRDSVNEKLFF
>.|.|TRBJ2-1|TRBV2
TGTGCCAGCAGTTATGACAATGAGCAGTTCTTC
CASSYDNEQFF
>.|TRBD1|TRBJ1-1|TRBV18
TGTGCCAGCTCAGCACAACAGGGGAGTTCGAACACTGAAGCTTTCTTT
CASSAQQGSSNTEAFF
>.|.|TRBJ1-1|TRBV5-5
TGTGCCAGCAGCTTCGGAGATGACACTGAAGCTTTCTTT
CASSFGDDTEAFF
>.|.|TRBJ1-2|TRBV7-2
TGTGCCAGCAGCTTATCCGGGACTGCACGCTACACCTTC
CASSLSGTARYTF
>.|TRBD1|TRBJ2-7|TRBV11-2
TGTGCCAGCACTCCGGGACAGGGACCCTACGAGCAGTACTTC
CASTPGQGPYEQYF
>few|.|TRBJ2-1|TRBV15
TGTGCCACCAGCAGAGGCCCCGTGTCCCCCGCCACCGGGGAGCAGTTCTTC
CATSRGPVSPATGEQFF
>.|.|TRBJ1-2|TRBV12-3/TRBV12-4
TGTGCCAGCAGTTTACGCGGGGACTATGGCTACACCTTC
CASSLRGDYGYTF
>medium-sized|.|TRBJ1-1|TRBV3-1/TRBV3-2
TGTGCCAGCAGCCCGGTGCAGGAGAACACTGAAGCTTTCTTT
CASSPVQENTEAFF
>few|.|TRBJ1-3|TRBV7-8
TGTGCCAGCAGCTTAGCCGAGGGGGTTGACTCTGGAAACACCATATATTTT
CASSLAEGVDSGNTIYF
>.|.|TRBJ1-6|TRBV3-1/TRBV3-2
TGTGCCAGCAGCCAACGGGGTGCTTCACCCCTCCACTTT
CASSQRGASPLHF
>.|.|TRBJ2-1|TRBV6-2/TRBV6-3
TGTGCCAGCAGTTCTGGATCCCTTACCAGGGGGGAGTTCTTC
CASSSGSLTRGEFF
>.|.|TRBJ1-3|TRBV27
TGTGCCAGCAGCGAGGGCAACTCTGGAAACACCATATATTTT
CASSEGNSGNTIYF
>few|TRBD2|TRBJ2-3|TRBV5-5
TGTGCCAGCAGCCCAGATAGCGGGGGGCCCACAGATACGCAGTATTTT
CASSPDSGGPTDTQYF
>once|.|TRBJ1-5|TRBV6-2/TRBV6-3
TGTGCCAGCAGTTACCCCCCCGTTTATAGCAATCAGCCCCAGCATTTT
CASSYPPVYSNQPQHF
>.|TRBD1|TRBJ1-3|TRBV30
TGTGCCTGGAGTGCACAGGGGGCTGGAAACACCATATATTTT
CAWSAQGAGNTIYF